This entry lists 25 T cell receptor beta chains sequenced from one sample in a study of shared clonotypes between healthy human individuals. The table came from immunoSEQ multiplex PCR; TCRdb's copy has only in-frame clones and leaves some out. This sample has some 580,000 clones, with more than 95% found just once. The source material was naive CD4+ T cells sorted from blood. Subset noted: CD45RA+ positively selected. These receptors all come from a woman aged 25 to 39 in good health.

The J gene is TRBJ2-7, the V gene TRBV9; 10 bases line up with TRBD2. Germline loops: CDR1 SGDLS, CDR2 YYNGEE. V shed 0 bases, J shed 3 bases, and the junction held 3 bases outside the gene matches. This CDR3 has 15 residues. This CDR3 reads CASSVALAGVYEQYF. CDR3 DNA sequence: TGTGCCAGCAGCGTAGCTCTAGCGGGAGTCTACGAGCAGTACTTC.

V and J are TRBV4-1 and TRBJ2-3; TRBD2 matches 8 bases. Germline V lookup: CDR1 MGHRA, CDR2 YSYEKL. The CDR3 consists of 17 residues. The J segment lost 6 bases and the V segment lost 5 bases, leaving 16 bases of the junction unmatched. CDR3 amino acids: CASSSRRLAGGLDTQYF. The CDR3 DNA reads as TGCGCCAGCAGCAGTCGGCGGCTAGCGGGCGGCCTTGATACGCAGTATTTT.

The chain has TRBV14 and TRBJ2-2; weak D call: TRBD2 (5 bases). V was shortened by 4 bases and J by 6 bases, with 15 bases between the two germline ends. CDR1 and CDR2 (germline): SGHDN, FVKESK. This CDR3 contains 15 residues. The CDR3 reads CASSPRRALAGELFF. As DNA, the CDR3 is TGTGCCAGCAGCCCCAGGCGGGCCCTGGCCGGGGAGCTGTTTTTT.

V and J are TRBV7-9 and TRBJ2-5; D not resolved. Trimming took off 5 bases at V and 9 bases at J, with 10 bases between the two ends. This CDR3 has 11 amino acids. The germline CDR1 and CDR2 sequences are SEHNR and FQNEAQ (reference sequence). In DNA, the CDR3 is TGTGCCAGCAGCCCCACGGTTCCCCAGTACTTC. It yields the protein CASSPTVPQYF.

This chain connects TRBV10-1 to TRBJ1-1; D is undetermined. This CDR3 spans 16 amino acids. Germline V gene sequence: CDR1 WNHNN, CDR2 SYGVQD (reference sequence). The V and J ends lost 2 bases and 6 bases respectively, with 19 bases between them. Here the CDR3 reads CASSERRDLLRPEAFF. CDR3 in DNA: TGCGCCAGCAGTGAGCGACGCGACCTCCTTCGGCCTGAAGCTTTCTTT.

The rearrangement links TRBV9 to TRBJ2-1; 7 nucleotides match TRBD1. CDR1 SGDLS and CDR2 YYNGEE come from the germline V gene. V shed 0 bases and J 9 bases; nucleotides not matched to a gene: 12. The CDR3 spans 16 residues. CDR3 sequence reads: CASSVVWGQGDSEQFF. DNA for the CDR3: TGTGCCAGCAGCGTAGTGTGGGGTCAGGGGGATAGTGAGCAGTTCTTC.

The genes are TRBV15 and TRBJ1-2; no reliable D call. There are 13 residues in the CDR3. V was cut by 0 bases and J by 7 bases, with 9 bases left in between. Germline V gives CDR1 LNHNV, CDR2 YYDKDF (reference sequence). Written as DNA, the CDR3 is TGTGCCACCAGCAGAGATCTCGTCGTTGGCTACACCTTC. Translated: CATSRDLVVGYTF.

The V gene is TRBV2, the J gene TRBJ2-1, with 7 nucleotides matching TRBD1. Germline V gene data show CDR1 as SNHLY and CDR2 as FYNNEI. V lost 8 bases to trimming and J lost 10 bases; unmatched junction nucleotides: 14. This CDR3 is 14 amino acids long. CDR3 DNA: TGTGCCAGCTTGTTACAGGGGTCCAGTCGGGAGCAGTTCTTC. Encoded protein: CASLLQGSSREQFF.

The rearrangement joins TRBV9 to TRBJ2-1; possible D gene TRBD2, 6 bases. Germline V gives CDR1 SGDLS, CDR2 YYNGEE. Trimming took 4 bases from V and 3 from J, leaving 17 bases between them. There are 16 residues in the CDR3. The CDR3 protein is CASSPRGRGYYNEQFF. In DNA, the CDR3 is TGTGCCAGCAGCCCCCGTGGGCGGGGATACTACAATGAGCAGTTCTTC.

The CDR3 here is CSVPATASSTDTQYF. In DNA form, the CDR3 reads TGCAGCGTCCCCGCGACAGCCTCTAGCACAGATACGCAGTATTTT. The rearrangement links TRBV29-1 to TRBJ2-3, with a possible D match to TRBD1 (5 bases). Germline CDR1 and CDR2: SQVTM and ANQGSEA. V dropped 6 bases and J dropped 0 bases, with 16 bases sitting between them. This CDR3 is built from 15 residues.

This CDR3 reads CASSARIADTYNEQFF. The CDR3 DNA follows: TGTGCCAGCAGTGCCAGAATAGCGGACACCTACAATGAGCAGTTCTTC. The chain couples TRBV6-4 to TRBJ2-1; D may be TRBD2 (6 bases). V was shortened by 4 bases and J by 2 bases, with 15 bases between the two germline ends. The germline gives CDR1 MRHNA, CDR2 SNTAGT. CDR3 length: 16 residues.

J is TRBJ2-7 and V is TRBV28; 8 bases align to TRBD1. The V gene's germline CDR1 is MDHEN and CDR2 SYDVKM. This CDR3 has 15 residues. The V gene end was trimmed by 6 bases and the J gene end by 5 bases; junction bases not matched to a gene: 12. The CDR3 sequence: CASSRGGTGSNEQYF. As DNA, the CDR3 is TGTGCCAGCAGCCGTGGCGGGACAGGATCAAACGAGCAGTACTTC.

The chain is built from TRBV7-6 and TRBJ2-5; D is undetermined. Per germline, CDR1 SGHVS and CDR2 FNYEAQ. V lost 5 bases to trimming and J lost 4 bases, with 11 bases between them. The CDR3 runs to 13 residues. CDR3 in amino acids: CASSPGQVETQYF. The CDR3 nucleotides are TGTGCCAGCAGCCCCGGTCAGGTAGAGACCCAGTACTTC.

This chain uses TRBV9 with TRBJ2-2, with no clear D. V gave up 0 bases and J gave up 0 bases, with 9 bases separating them. CDR3 length: 16 amino acids. Germline values: CDR1 SGDLS, CDR2 YYNGEE. CDR3 nucleotide sequence: TGTGCCAGCAGCGTAGAAGGTGCGTCGAACACCGGGGAGCTGTTTTTT. It encodes CASSVEGASNTGELFF.

This clone was counted a single time. The chain links TRBV6-5 to TRBJ1-1; D is uncertain. The V gene's germline CDR1 is MNHEY and CDR2 SVGAGI. Trimming left V 3 bases short and J 6 bases short, with 11 bases between. The CDR3 is 13 residues long. The DNA for the CDR3 is TGTGCCAGCAGTTATCCTCGCTCGGCTGAAGCTTTCTTT. Its protein product is CASSYPRSAEAFF.

V gene TRBV5-5 combines with J gene TRBJ1-4, with D possibly being TRBD1 (5 bases). Trimming stripped 4 bases from V and 5 bases from J, with 15 bases between. CDR3 length equals 15 residues. Germline CDR1 and CDR2: SGHKS and YYEKEE (reference sequence). CDR3 sequence (DNA): TGTGCCAGCAGCACCGCAGGGAGGGAAAATGAAAAACTGTTTTTT. Its translation is CASSTAGRENEKLFF.

The chain combines TRBV7-8 with TRBJ1-2, with 11 positions matching TRBD1. The trim removed 7 bases at V and 2 bases at J, leaving 9 bases unmatched. From germline, CDR1 is SGHVS and CDR2 FQNEAQ. The CDR3 loop spans 16 amino acids. The CDR3 sequence is CASKKRRTGGNYGYTF. CDR3 nucleotides: TGTGCCAGCAAGAAAAGGAGGACAGGGGGCAACTATGGCTACACCTTC.

The chain carries TRBV19 and TRBJ2-7; D gene ambiguous. Germline loops: CDR1 LNHDA, CDR2 SQIVND (reference sequence). CDR3 length equals 15 residues. V was cut by 2 bases and J by 2 bases, with 13 bases left in between. CDR3 amino acids: CASSISRGSPYEQYF. Here the CDR3 DNA reads TGTGCCAGTAGTATATCGCGCGGATCTCCCTACGAGCAGTACTTC.

This chain joins TRBV28 and TRBJ1-2, with TRBD1 matching over 7 bases. The CDR3 runs 14 residues. V lost 3 bases, J lost 3 bases, and 4 bases stayed unmatched. Germline CDR1 reads MDHEN; CDR2 reads SYDVKM. The CDR3 protein is CASSLPQGDYGYTF. DNA for the CDR3: TGTGCCAGCAGTTTGCCCCAGGGGGACTATGGCTACACCTTC.

The CDR3 DNA is TGTGCCACCAGCAGAGATCCAGCTACCGCCGACGGCTACACCTTC. It specifies CATSRDPATADGYTF. This chain connects TRBV15 to TRBJ1-2, with unresolved D. This CDR3 comprises 15 residues. The germline V and J ends were trimmed by 0 bases and 8 bases, with 16 bases remaining between them. The germline gives CDR1 LNHNV, CDR2 YYDKDF (reference sequence).

J is TRBJ2-1 and V is TRBV19, with 11 bases matching TRBD2. The CDR3 extends over 18 amino acids. V shed 0 bases, J shed 8 bases, and the junction held 12 bases outside the gene matches. Germline V gives CDR1 LNHDA, CDR2 SQIVND (reference sequence). The CDR3 is CASSIEGPGLAGGYEQFF. The CDR3 bases are TGTGCCAGTAGTATAGAAGGACCCGGCCTAGCGGGAGGCTATGAGCAGTTCTTC.

The genes are TRBV5-5 and TRBJ2-6; no firm D call. The CDR3 extends over 15 amino acids. Germline V gives CDR1 SGHKS, CDR2 YYEKEE (reference sequence). V was clipped by 0 bases and J by 0 bases, with 4 bases between them. CDR3 residues: CASSLDSSGANVLTF. The CDR3 coding sequence is TGTGCCAGCAGCTTGGACTCCTCTGGGGCCAACGTCCTGACTTTC.

This chain links TRBV4-1 with TRBJ2-2; 10 bases are a match to TRBD2. The CDR3 is 19 amino acids. CDR1 MGHRA and CDR2 YSYEKL come from the germline V gene. The V segment lost 0 bases and the J segment 1 base; nucleotides outside the gene matches: 8. The CDR3 DNA follows: TGCGCCAGCAGCCAAGATTTGGAAACTAGCGGGAAGAACACCGGGGAGCTGTTTTTT. It translates to CASSQDLETSGKNTGELFF.

This clone was seen a single time. The chain is built from TRBV27 and TRBJ1-3; no firm D call. V lost 5 bases to trimming and J lost 4 bases, with 12 bases between them. CDR3 length: 14 residues. The germline V gene encodes CDR1 MNHEY and CDR2 SMNVEV (reference sequence). CDR3 coding DNA: TGTGCCAGCAGTAAAGGGCGGTTCGGAAACACCATATATTTT. This translates into CASSKGRFGNTIYF.

The V call is TRBV7-9, the J call TRBJ2-3; D remains ambiguous. The germline V gene has CDR1 SEHNR and CDR2 FQNEAQ (reference sequence). The length of the CDR3 is 13 residues. V was shortened by 3 bases and J by 1 base, with 5 bases between the two germline ends. The CDR3, as DNA: TGTGCCAGCAGCTTCGGCGGCACAGATACGCAGTATTTT. Protein sequence: CASSFGGTDTQYF.